This T cell receptor (beta chain) was captured by sequencing in a study of blood T cell repertoires in COVID-19. Repertoires were generated with immunoSEQ multiplex PCR, while TCRdb's copy carries only in-frame clones and drops some. The sample includes roughly 200,000 clones, approximately 80% of them seen just once. This TCR came from a man aged 40-49 years with acute or convalescent COVID-19. Sequences were obtained from peripheral blood.

CDR3: CASSSTPNTEAFF. DNA for the CDR3: TGTGCCAGTAGTTCTACCCCGAACACTGAAGCTTTCTTT. The chain recombines TRBV19 with TRBJ1-1; D call uncertain. CDR1 and CDR2 (germline): LNHDA, SQIVND (reference sequence). V lost 5 bases and J lost 1, with 8 bases in between. The CDR3 has 13 amino acids.